This TCR beta chain stems from a study of control samples from healthy donors and cancer patients. Clones were read by immunoSEQ multiplex PCR, and TCRdb kept only the in-frame ones, dropping some. The profile covers about 160,000 clones, with approximately 96% appearing a single time and around 8.5% taken by the ten largest. Input material: blood. This clonotype was obtained from a woman aged 35 to 49 in good health.

The CDR3 here is CASSPRLRLAGEVGDTQYF. CDR3 DNA: TGCGCCAGCAGCCCCAGATTACGACTAGCGGGAGAGGTTGGAGATACGCAGTATTTT. The genes are TRBV5-1 and TRBJ2-3, with 12 bases that match TRBD2. CDR1 and CDR2 from the germline V gene are SGHRS and YFSETQ. The CDR3 sequence is 19 residues long. Losses at the gene ends were 4 bases for V and 5 bases for J; bases not matched to a gene: 17.